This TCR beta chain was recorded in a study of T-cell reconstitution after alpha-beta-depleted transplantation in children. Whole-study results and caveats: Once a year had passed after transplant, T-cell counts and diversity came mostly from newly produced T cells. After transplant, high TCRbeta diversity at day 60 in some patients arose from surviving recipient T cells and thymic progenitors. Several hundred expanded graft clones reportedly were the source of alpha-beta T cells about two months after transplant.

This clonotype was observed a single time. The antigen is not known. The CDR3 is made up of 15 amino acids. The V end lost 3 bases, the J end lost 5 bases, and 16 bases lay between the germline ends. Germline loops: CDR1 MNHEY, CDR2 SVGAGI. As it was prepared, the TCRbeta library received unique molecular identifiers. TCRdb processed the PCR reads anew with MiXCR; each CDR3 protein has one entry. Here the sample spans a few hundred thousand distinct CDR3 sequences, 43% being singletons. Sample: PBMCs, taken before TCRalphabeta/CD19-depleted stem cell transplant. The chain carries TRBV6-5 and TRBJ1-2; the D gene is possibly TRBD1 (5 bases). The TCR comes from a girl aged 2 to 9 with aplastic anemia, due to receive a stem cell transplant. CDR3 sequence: CASSYYGQGEYGYTF. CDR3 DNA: TGTGCCAGCAGTTATTATGGGCAGGGCGAATATGGCTACACCTTC.